The source of this T cell receptor (beta chain) is a study of T cells in narcolepsy. About this clone itself: Its antigen is still unknown.

The CDR3 contains 14 residues. Deletions cut 4 bases from V and 1 base from J, with 10 bases between. Germline V lookup: CDR1 MGHDK, CDR2 SYGVNS. Using immunoSEQ multiplex PCR, the repertoire was profiled, and TCRdb retains in-frame clones only, with some absent. The data show about 15,000 clones, 85% to 90% seen once. Findings and caveats of the study: Blood of same and different patients, but not healthy controls, reportedly held recurring autoreactive clonotypes.

J is TRBJ2-5 and V is TRBV25-1, with D perhaps TRBD2 (6 bases). The sequenced sample was memory (CD45RA-) CD4+ T cells from blood. The sequence was obtained from a human donor in good health. The CDR3 is CASSVPGVQETQYF. CDR3 nucleotide sequence: TGTGCCAGCAGTGTCCCGGGGGTCCAAGAGACCCAGTACTTC.